This TCR beta chain derives from a study of T cells in Graves' hyperthyroidism and ophthalmopathy. Amplified TCR beta CDR3 regions derived from RNA transcripts. RT-PCR in the first round (using the HTBI primer set) targeted the TCR CDR3. TCRdb recomputed calls from the multiplex PCR reads with MiXCR, one row per CDR3 protein. Found here are some 200,000 distinct CDR3 sequences, approximately 17% of them singletons; the top ten hold approximately 50%. This CDR3 contains 12 residues. In germline, CDR1 is SNHLY, CDR2 FYNNEI. V lost 7 bases and J lost 4, with 7 bases in between. This clonotype was detected ten times or more.

This sequence was found in a man aged 50 to 59 with Graves' hyperthyroidism. Sequencing used blood. This chain connects TRBV2 to TRBJ1-4, with a possible D match to TRBD1 (5 bases). CDR3 sequence reads: CASMTDNEKLFF. CDR3 sequence (DNA): TGTGCCAGCATGACAGATAATGAAAAACTGTTTTTT.